This TCR beta chain comes out of a study of CD8 T cells in Susac syndrome. High-throughput TCR beta sequencing covered peripheral CD8+ and CD4+ T cells. Germline V gives CDR1 SQVTM, CDR2 ANQGSEA. The CDR3 has 13 residues. V shed 0 bases and J shed 10 bases, with 15 bases lying between them. Reverse transcription used roughly 0.45 to 1 ug RNA and random hexamers. Multiplex PCR with immunoSEQ amplified the TCR beta CDR3 across 54 Vbeta and 13 Jbeta. Using its own MiXCR run on the immunoSEQ multiplex PCR reads, TCRdb lists one record per CDR3 protein. The sample lists about 200,000 distinct CDR3 sequences; approximately 96% were seen once.

Sequenced sample: CD4+ T cells from PBMCs. V is TRBV29-1 and J is TRBJ1-1; D unclear. This sequence was found in a human donor with multiple sclerosis. The CDR3 DNA follows: TGCAGCGTTGAAGATGGAACCCCATTTGCAGCTTTCTTT. It specifies CSVEDGTPFAAFF.